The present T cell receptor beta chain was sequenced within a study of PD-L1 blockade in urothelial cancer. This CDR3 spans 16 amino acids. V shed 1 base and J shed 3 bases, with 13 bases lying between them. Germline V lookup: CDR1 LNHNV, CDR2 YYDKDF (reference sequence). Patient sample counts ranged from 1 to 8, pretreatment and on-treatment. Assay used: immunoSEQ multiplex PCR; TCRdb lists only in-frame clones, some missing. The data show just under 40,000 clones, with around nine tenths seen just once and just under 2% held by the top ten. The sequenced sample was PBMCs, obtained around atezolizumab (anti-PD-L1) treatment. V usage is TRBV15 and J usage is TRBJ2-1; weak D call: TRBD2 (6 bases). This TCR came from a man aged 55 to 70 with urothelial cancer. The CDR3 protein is CATSRAVRRDYNEQFF. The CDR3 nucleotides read TGTGCCACCAGCAGAGCCGTGAGGCGGGACTACAATGAGCAGTTCTTC.